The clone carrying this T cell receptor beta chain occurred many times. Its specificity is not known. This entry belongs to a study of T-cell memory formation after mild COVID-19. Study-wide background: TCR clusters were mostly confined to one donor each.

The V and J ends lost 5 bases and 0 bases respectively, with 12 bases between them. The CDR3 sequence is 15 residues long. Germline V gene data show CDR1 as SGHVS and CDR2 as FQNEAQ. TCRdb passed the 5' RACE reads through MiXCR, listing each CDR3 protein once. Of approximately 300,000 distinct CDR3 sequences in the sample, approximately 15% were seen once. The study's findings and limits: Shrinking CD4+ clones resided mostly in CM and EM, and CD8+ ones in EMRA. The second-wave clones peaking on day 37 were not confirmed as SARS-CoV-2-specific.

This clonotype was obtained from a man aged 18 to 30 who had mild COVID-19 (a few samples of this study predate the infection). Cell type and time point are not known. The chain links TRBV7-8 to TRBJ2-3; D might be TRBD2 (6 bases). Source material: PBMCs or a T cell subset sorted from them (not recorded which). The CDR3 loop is CASSPRGVSTDTQYF. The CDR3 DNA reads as TGTGCCAGCAGCCCCCGCGGGGTTAGCACAGATACGCAGTATTTT.